This T cell receptor beta chain stems from a study of vaccination and CD4 T cells after COVID-19 (dated by TCRdb to between 2020 and 2023). In the study overall: SARS-CoV-2 positivity had been established in the convalescent patients by nasal swab PCR, and mild disease was recorded in about 9 of these patients and severe disease in one. In some eleven COVID-19 convalescent patients and several infection-naive healthy vaccine recipients, researchers compared the spike-specific CD4+ TCR repertoire from before mRNA vaccination with the repertoire from after. Post-COVID blood samples from convalescent patients were collected a median of approximately 93 days after diagnosis, with a range of 35 to 161 days. Post-vaccine blood samples were collected a median of approximately 72 days after the second vaccine dose, ranging from roughly 12 to 241 days. For three convalescent patients, samples were collected at an early post-vaccination timepoint (day 14) as well as at a late post-vaccination timepoint (days 161 to 241). Each participant got two doses of either the Pfizer-BioNTech BNT162b2 vaccine (n=8) or the Moderna mRNA-1273 vaccine (n=2). In the convalescent cohort there were six males and four females, among whom were two Hispanic individuals, seven Caucasians, two Asians and one multiracial person.

The time point label on this specimen signifies: late sampling 161 to 241 days after vaccination in a few convalescent patients. The convalescent patients' positive SARS-CoV-2 PCR tests fell between March and December 2020, which was before the Alpha, Beta and Delta variants emerged in the United States. PBMCs were separated from whole blood using Ficoll-Paque Plus gradient centrifugation and then either used fresh or cryopreserved at -140C. Library method: PCR. Sequenced using an Illumina iSeq 100. On the study's bioinformatics: Non-productive sequences were removed, and CDR3s that did not start with C, did not end with F or W, or were shorter than 7 amino acids were discarded. CDR3 homology was assessed with Levenshtein distances (stringdist) and unrooted phylogenetic trees (ape) in R version 3.6.1. The public reads were quality trimmed at Q25 with fastp and then assembled into clones with MiXCR by TCRdb, keeping productive beta chains. Entries are consolidated by CDR3 protein sequence, retaining the most common genes and DNA. V and J calls and clone size were set by TCRdb, not the authors. The sample contains over 25,000 distinct CDR3 sequences, 50% of them found a single time. The ten largest clones capture 5.8% of the sample.

Spanning cysteine to phenylalanine, the CDR3 consists of 15 amino acids. The DNA shown is the 45-base CDR3, in frame from base 1. V lost 5 bases and J lost 7 bases, and the count of bases not matched to a germline gene is 12. CDR1 and CDR2, looked up from the germline V gene (reference sequence), are DFQATT and SNEGSKA. What the work shows at the level of the full study, not this receptor alone: Only a relatively small number of convalescent patients were included in the study, and early timepoints following natural infection were not analyzed. The median number of SARS-CoV-2-reactive clonotypes rose from about 19 after infection to 35 to 45 after vaccination, but the change was not significant. Of the vaccine-specific clones found in convalescent patients, nearly all (304 of 307) were mono-reactive for SARS-CoV-2 spike instead of being cross-reactive with common cold coronaviruses. In convalescent patients, a median roughly 87% of post-vaccine SARS-CoV-2-reactive clones were detected only after vaccination, suggesting vaccine-specific priming.

Concerning this clonotype itself: No cognate antigen has been identified for it. Base-call qualities are not available, and no considerably larger clone is one nucleotide away.

The chain links TRBV20-1 with TRBJ2-1, and TRBD2 aligns with 9 junction nucleotides. Sample: CD4+ T cells from blood, taken about 7 months after SARS-CoV-2 vaccination. The sequence derives from a human donor who had recovered from COVID-19. The CDR3 reads as follows: CSASPSGARGNEQFF. The DNA sequence is given as TGCAGTGCTTCCCCTAGCGGGGCGCGGGGGAATGAGCAGTTCTTC.